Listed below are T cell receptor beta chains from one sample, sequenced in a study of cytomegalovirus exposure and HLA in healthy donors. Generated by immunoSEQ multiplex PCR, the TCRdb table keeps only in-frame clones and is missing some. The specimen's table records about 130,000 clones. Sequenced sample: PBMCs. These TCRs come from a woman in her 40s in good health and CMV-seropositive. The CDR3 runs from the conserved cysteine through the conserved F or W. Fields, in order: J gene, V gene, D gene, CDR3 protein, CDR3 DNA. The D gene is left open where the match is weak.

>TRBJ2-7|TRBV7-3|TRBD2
CASSFGTSGSGDEQYF
TGTGCCAGCAGCTTCGGGACTAGCGGGAGTGGAGACGAGCAGTACTTC
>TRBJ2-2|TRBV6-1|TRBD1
CASSEPTGVNTGELFF
TGTGCCAGCAGTGAACCGACAGGGGTGAACACCGGGGAGCTGTTTTTT
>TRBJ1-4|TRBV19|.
CASSTARTDWSEKLFF
TGTGCCAGTAGTACTGCACGGACAGATTGGAGTGAAAAACTGTTTTTT
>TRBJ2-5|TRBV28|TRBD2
CASSTASGRYTTQYF
TGTGCCAGCAGTACGGCTAGCGGGAGGTATACGACCCAGTACTTC
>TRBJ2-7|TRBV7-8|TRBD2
CASSSEVTSRAYEQYF
TGTGCCAGCAGCTCCGAAGTGACTAGCCGGGCCTACGAGCAGTACTTC
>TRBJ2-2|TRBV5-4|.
CASSRTSNTGELFF
TGTGCCAGCAGCCGGACATCCAACACCGGGGAGCTGTTTTTT
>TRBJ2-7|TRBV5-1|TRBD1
CGEGQGSYEQYF
TGCGGAGAGGGACAGGGATCCTACGAGCAGTACTTC
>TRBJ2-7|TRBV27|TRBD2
CASTPEAGGWYEQYF
TGTGCCAGCACCCCCGAGGCGGGAGGCTGGTACGAGCAGTACTTC
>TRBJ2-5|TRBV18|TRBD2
CASSTLSGKETQYF
TGTGCCAGCTCAACACTAAGCGGGAAAGAGACCCAGTACTTC
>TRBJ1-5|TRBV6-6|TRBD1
CASSLQGVPQPQHF
TGTGCCAGCAGCCTGCAGGGGGTCCCTCAGCCCCAGCATTTT
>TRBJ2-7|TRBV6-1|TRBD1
CASSSGQGGLEQYF
TGTGCCAGCAGTTCGGGACAGGGAGGCCTCGAGCAGTACTTC
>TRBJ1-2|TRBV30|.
CAWRGGQGGYTF
TGTGCCTGGAGAGGGGGTCAGGGTGGCTACACCTTC
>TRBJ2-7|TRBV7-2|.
CASSPDYYEQYF
TGTGCCAGCAGCCCCGACTACTACGAGCAGTACTTC
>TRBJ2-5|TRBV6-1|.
CASRPRLGGGETQYF
TGTGCCAGCAGGCCGCGACTAGGGGGGGGAGAGACCCAGTACTTC
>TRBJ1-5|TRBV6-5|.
CASSYSRNQPQHF
TGTGCCAGCAGTTACTCGAGGAATCAGCCCCAGCATTTT
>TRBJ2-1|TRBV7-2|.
CASSLPYKDSEQFF
TGTGCCAGCAGCTTACCCTATAAGGACTCGGAGCAGTTCTTC
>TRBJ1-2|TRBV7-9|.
CASSLDSLAQYGYTF
TGTGCCAGCAGCTTAGACAGTCTGGCCCAATATGGCTACACCTTC
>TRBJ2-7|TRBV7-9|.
CASSSSTSYEQYF
TGTGCCAGCAGCTCCTCCACTTCCTACGAGCAGTACTTC
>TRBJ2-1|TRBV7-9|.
CASSGTPSYNEQFF
TGTGCCAGCAGTGGGACTCCCAGCTACAATGAGCAGTTCTTC
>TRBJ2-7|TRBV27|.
CASSSLLGHYEQYF
TGTGCCAGCAGTTCTTTGCTAGGCCACTACGAGCAGTACTTC
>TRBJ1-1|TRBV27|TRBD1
CASSTDRGASEAFF
TGTGCCAGCTCAACGGACAGGGGGGCAAGTGAAGCTTTCTTT
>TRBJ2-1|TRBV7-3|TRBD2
CASSPAGGYNEQFF
TGTGCCAGCAGCCCAGCGGGAGGCTACAATGAGCAGTTCTTC
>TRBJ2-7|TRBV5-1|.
CASSLGPSFTYEQYF
TGCGCCAGCAGCTTGGGGCCGTCCTTTACCTACGAGCAGTACTTC
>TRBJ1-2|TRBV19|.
CASSPAAGYGYTF
TGTGCCAGTAGTCCGGCGGCTGGCTATGGCTACACCTTC
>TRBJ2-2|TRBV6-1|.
CASSESGLRDTGELFF
TGTGCCAGCAGTGAGAGCGGATTGAGAGACACCGGGGAGCTGTTTTTT
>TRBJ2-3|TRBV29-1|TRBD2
CSVLGVGGFTDTQYF
TGCAGCGTCCTGGGAGTGGGAGGGTTCACAGATACGCAGTATTTT
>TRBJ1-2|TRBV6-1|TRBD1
CASSEGQGAITYGYTF
TGTGCCAGCAGTGAGGGACAGGGGGCGATTACCTACGGCTACACCTTC
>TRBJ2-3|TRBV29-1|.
CSVREATDTQYF
TGCAGCGTGAGAGAAGCAACAGATACGCAGTATTTT
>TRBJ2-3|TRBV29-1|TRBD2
CSVPEGAASGVADTQYF
TGCAGCGTCCCGGAGGGCGCTGCCAGCGGGGTGGCAGATACGCAGTATTTT
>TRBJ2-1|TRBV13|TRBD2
CASSPPTLLAASNNEQFF
TGTGCCAGCAGCCCGCCGACTTTACTAGCGGCCTCCAACAATGAGCAGTTCTTC
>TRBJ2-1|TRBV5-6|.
CASQGNEQFF
TGTGCCAGCCAGGGGAATGAGCAGTTCTTC
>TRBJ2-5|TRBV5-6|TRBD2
CASSLKRTSVQETQYF
TGTGCCAGCAGCTTGAAAAGGACTAGCGTTCAAGAGACCCAGTACTTC
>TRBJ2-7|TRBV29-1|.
CSVGRRLSYEQYF
TGCAGCGTTGGGAGGAGGTTATCCTACGAGCAGTACTTC
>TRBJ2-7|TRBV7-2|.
CASSLEGQRREQYF
TGTGCCAGCAGCTTAGAAGGACAGCGGCGCGAGCAGTACTTC
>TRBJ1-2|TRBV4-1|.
CASSQEGQYGYTF
TGCGCCAGCAGCCAAGAAGGACAGTATGGCTACACCTTC
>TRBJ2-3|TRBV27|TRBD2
CASRPGVDSGSLTDTQYF
TGTGCCAGCAGGCCTGGGGTCGATAGCGGGAGTCTAACAGATACGCAGTATTTT
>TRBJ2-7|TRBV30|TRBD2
CALHSGRFSYEQYF
TGTGCCTTACATAGCGGGAGGTTCTCCTACGAGCAGTACTTC
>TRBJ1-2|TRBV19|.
CASRNREEDYGYTF
TGTGCCAGTAGAAACCGGGAGGAGGACTATGGCTACACCTTC
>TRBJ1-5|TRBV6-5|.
CASSYSYRAGNQPQHF
TGTGCCAGCAGTTACTCATACAGGGCGGGCAATCAGCCCCAGCATTTT
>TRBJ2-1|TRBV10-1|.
CASSEDSRTYNEQFF
TGCGCCAGCAGTGAGGACTCCCGAACCTACAATGAGCAGTTCTTC
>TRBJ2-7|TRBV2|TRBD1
CASSFITGAGSEQYF
TGTGCCAGCAGCTTTATTACAGGGGCCGGCTCCGAGCAGTACTTC
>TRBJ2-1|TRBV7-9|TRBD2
CASSLPTAGSGRAREQFF
TGTGCCAGCAGCTTACCGACAGCGGGTAGCGGGAGAGCGAGGGAGCAGTTCTTC
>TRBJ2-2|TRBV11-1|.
CASSPFRELIGELFF
TGTGCCAGCAGCCCATTTCGGGAGTTAATCGGGGAGCTGTTTTTT
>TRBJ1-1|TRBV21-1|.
CARAGRITEAFF
TGTGCCCGCGCGGGCCGGATCACTGAAGCTTTCTTT
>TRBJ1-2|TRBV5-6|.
CASSLGGLDYGYTF
TGTGCCAGCAGCTTGGGTGGGCTTGACTATGGCTACACCTTC
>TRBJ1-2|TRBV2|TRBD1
CASSRDSSGYTF
TGTGCCAGCAGTCGGGACAGCTCTGGCTACACCTTC